These 14 T cell receptor beta chains were sequenced from one sample in a study of blood T cell repertoires in COVID-19. Libraries were prepared by immunoSEQ multiplex PCR; TCRdb keeps only in-frame clonotypes and omits some of them. This repertoire shows fewer than 200,000 clones, roughly 86% found once; its top ten account for approximately 4.1%. Sample: peripheral blood. The receptors were sampled from an older woman who had recovered from COVID-19.

The J gene is TRBJ2-7, the V gene TRBV18, with 7 positions matching TRBD1. With 2 bases clipped from V and 2 bases from J, the junction kept 0 bases outside the gene matches. CDR3 size: 13 residues. CDR1 KGHSH and CDR2 LQKENI come from the germline V gene. The CDR3 is CASSPGTAYEQYF. Written as DNA, the CDR3 is TGTGCCAGCTCACCAGGGACAGCCTACGAGCAGTACTTC.

This clone came up once. The chain recombines TRBV5-5 with TRBJ2-4; TRBD1 agrees at 9 bases. The J segment lost 0 bases and the V segment lost 4 bases, leaving 14 bases of the junction unmatched. The CDR3 spans 19 residues. In germline, CDR1 is SGHKS, CDR2 YYEKEE (reference sequence). Here the CDR3 reads CASSMFRTGASLAKNIQYF. CDR3 in DNA: TGTGCCAGCAGCATGTTTAGGACAGGGGCTTCACTAGCCAAAAACATTCAGTACTTC.

The chain recombines TRBV19 with TRBJ2-5; TRBD1 matches at 8 bases. The CDR3 is made up of 14 amino acids. CDR1 is LNHDA and CDR2 is SQIVND in the germline V gene (reference sequence). The junction had 5 bases not matched to a gene; V was cut back by 7 bases and J by 1 base. CDR3 nucleotides: TGTGCCAGTACCTTTACAGGGGGCCAAGAGACCCAGTACTTC. This encodes CASTFTGGQETQYF.

CDR3 nucleotides: TGTGCCAGCAGCTTATCTAGCGGGGGGCTCTCCTACAATGAGCAGTTCTTC. Protein product: CASSLSSGGLSYNEQFF. The chain couples TRBV11-3 to TRBJ2-1; 11 nucleotides line up with TRBD2. In germline, CDR1 is SGHNT, CDR2 YENEEA. Trimming at V came to 2 bases and at J to 0 bases, leaving 3 bases not matched to a gene. This CDR3 has 17 residues.

The V gene is TRBV18, the J gene TRBJ1-1; the D is unclear. This CDR3 spans 13 amino acids. CDR1 KGHSH and CDR2 LQKENI come from the germline V gene. Trimming took 4 bases from V and 4 from J, leaving 10 bases between them. The CDR3 DNA sequence: TGTGCCAGCTCACGACTTGCGAGCACTGAAGCTTTCTTT. The encoded protein is CASSRLASTEAFF.

The gene calls are TRBV10-2 and TRBJ1-3, with D unresolved. The CDR3 consists of 14 residues. Trimming pared 2 bases from V and 3 bases from J, leaving 8 bases between. Germline V CDR1 and CDR2: WSHSY, SAAADI. The CDR3 nucleotides read TGCGCCAGCAGTGAGGCGGGCGATGGAAACACCATATATTTT. Translated, it gives CASSEAGDGNTIYF.

The chain combines TRBV7-7 with TRBJ2-5; a possible D gene is TRBD1 (5 bases). The CDR3 sequence is 15 residues long. The germline V and J ends were trimmed by 0 bases and 6 bases, with 14 bases remaining between them. Germline V gene data show CDR1 as SSHAT and CDR2 as FNYEAQ (reference sequence). CDR3 nucleotide sequence: TGTGCCAGCAGCTTAGCGTTGCAGGGTAGGAAGACCCAGTACTTC. Encoded protein: CASSLALQGRKTQYF.

The V call is TRBV6-2 or TRBV6-3, the J call TRBJ2-3, with D maybe TRBD1 (6 bases). Germline V gives CDR1 MNHEY, CDR2 SVGEGT. The V end lost 5 bases, the J end lost 1 base, and 13 bases lay between the germline ends. This CDR3 comprises 15 residues. CDR3 loop: CASSRGHSGTDTQYF. CDR3 nucleotide sequence: TGTGCCAGCAGTCGGGGACATTCGGGCACAGATACGCAGTATTTT.

The chain uses TRBV4-2 and TRBJ2-5, with D perhaps matching TRBD2 (5 bases). CDR1 and CDR2 (germline): LGHNA, YNFKEQ. Trimming pared 1 base from V and 4 bases from J, leaving 7 bases between. This CDR3 contains 13 residues. The CDR3 reads CASSQGEGETQYF. The CDR3, as DNA: TGTGCCAGCAGCCAAGGAGAGGGAGAGACCCAGTACTTC.

The rearrangement links TRBV28 to TRBJ1-1; maybe TRBD1 (5 bases). The CDR3 contains 15 residues. The germline V gene encodes CDR1 MDHEN and CDR2 SYDVKM. V lost 6 bases and J lost 4, with 18 bases in between. CDR3 sequence reads: CASRTAQDRSTEAFF. CDR3 coding DNA: TGTGCCAGCAGGACAGCACAGGATCGGAGCACTGAAGCTTTCTTT.

This sequence joins TRBV3-1 (or the pseudogene TRBV3-2) and TRBJ1-4; D perhaps matches TRBD1 (6 bases). The CDR3 extends over 19 amino acids. Trimming left V 0 bases short and J 4 bases short, with 21 bases between. From germline, CDR1 is LGHDT and CDR2 YNNKEL (reference sequence). Here the CDR3 reads CASSQDPRQGRTLNEKLFF. DNA of the CDR3: TGTGCCAGCAGCCAAGATCCGCGGCAGGGGCGAACCCTTAATGAAAAACTGTTTTTT.

The chain uses TRBV2 and TRBJ1-6; weak D call: TRBD1 (6 bases). The CDR3 has 14 amino acids. V lost 5 bases and J lost 4, with 9 bases in between. Germline-derived CDR1 and CDR2 are SNHLY and FYNNEI. The CDR3 DNA reads TGTGCCAGCAGTCTTCAGGGGTATAATTCACCCCTCCACTTT. It is translated as CASSLQGYNSPLHF. Supplemented by reference TRBV2 and TRBJ1-6, the full variable domain reads EPEVTQTPSHQVTQMGQEVILRCVPISNHLYFYWYRQILGQKVEFLVSFYNNEISEKSEIFDDQFSVERPDGSNFTLKIRSTKLEDSAMYFCASSLQGYNSPLHFGNGTRLTVT.

In this sample, this clone turned up once. This rearrangement joins TRBV6-2 or TRBV6-3 to TRBJ1-6, with unresolved D. The CDR3 sequence is 16 residues long. Trimming pared 0 bases from V and 6 bases from J, leaving 12 bases between. Germline V lookup: CDR1 MNHEY, CDR2 SVGEGT. The CDR3 DNA is TGTGCCAGCAGTTACTCGGGCAGCCCACTTAATTCACCCCTCCACTTT. Amino acids: CASSYSGSPLNSPLHF.

This chain connects TRBV18 to TRBJ2-2; the match to TRBD2 covers 7 bases. The germline CDR1 and CDR2 sequences are KGHSH and LQKENI. This CDR3 region has 17 residues. Unmatched junction bases numbered 11, after V lost 1 base and J lost 6 bases. The CDR3 DNA reads as TGTGCCAGCTCACCACTGGGGAGAGGACTAGGGTCCGGGGAGCTGTTTTTT. Protein: CASSPLGRGLGSGELFF.